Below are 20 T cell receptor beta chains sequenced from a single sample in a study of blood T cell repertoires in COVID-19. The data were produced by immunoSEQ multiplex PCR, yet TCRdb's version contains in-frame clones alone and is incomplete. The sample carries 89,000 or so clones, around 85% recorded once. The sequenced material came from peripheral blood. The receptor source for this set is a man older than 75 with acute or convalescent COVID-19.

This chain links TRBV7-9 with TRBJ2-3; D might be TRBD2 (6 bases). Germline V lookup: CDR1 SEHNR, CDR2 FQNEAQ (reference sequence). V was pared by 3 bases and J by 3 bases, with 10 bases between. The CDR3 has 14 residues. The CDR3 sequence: CASSFRGITDTQYF. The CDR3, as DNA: TGTGCCAGCAGCTTTCGGGGGATTACAGATACGCAGTATTTT.

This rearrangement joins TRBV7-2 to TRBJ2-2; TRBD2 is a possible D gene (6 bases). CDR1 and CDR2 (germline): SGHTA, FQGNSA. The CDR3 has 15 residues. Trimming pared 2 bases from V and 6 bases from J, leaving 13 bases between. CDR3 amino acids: CASSLSVGSSGELFF. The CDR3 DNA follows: TGTGCCAGCAGCTTATCCGTCGGGAGCTCCGGGGAGCTGTTTTTT.

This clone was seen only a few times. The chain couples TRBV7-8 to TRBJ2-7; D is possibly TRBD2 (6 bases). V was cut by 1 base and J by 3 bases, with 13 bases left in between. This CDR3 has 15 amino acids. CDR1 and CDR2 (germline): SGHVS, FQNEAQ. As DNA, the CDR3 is TGTGCCAGCAGCTTAGAGGCGGGATGGTTCTACGAGCAGTACTTC. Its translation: CASSLEAGWFYEQYF.

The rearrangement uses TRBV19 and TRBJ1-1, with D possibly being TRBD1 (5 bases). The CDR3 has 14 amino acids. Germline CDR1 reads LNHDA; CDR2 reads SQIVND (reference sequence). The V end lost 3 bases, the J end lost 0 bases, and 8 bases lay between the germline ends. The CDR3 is CASSIRQLNTEAFF. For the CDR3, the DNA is TGTGCCAGTAGTATTCGACAGCTGAACACTGAAGCTTTCTTT.

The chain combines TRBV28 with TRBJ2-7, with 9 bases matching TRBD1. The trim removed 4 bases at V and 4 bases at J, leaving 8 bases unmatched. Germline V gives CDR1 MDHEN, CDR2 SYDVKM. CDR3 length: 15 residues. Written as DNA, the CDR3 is TGTGCCAGCAGTTCCCCCGGACAGGGGAGGTACGAGCAGTACTTC. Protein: CASSSPGQGRYEQYF.

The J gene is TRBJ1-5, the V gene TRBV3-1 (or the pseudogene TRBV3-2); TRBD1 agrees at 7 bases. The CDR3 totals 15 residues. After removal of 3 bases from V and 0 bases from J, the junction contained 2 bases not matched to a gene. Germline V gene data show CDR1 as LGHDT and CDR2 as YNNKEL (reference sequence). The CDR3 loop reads CASSQTGSSNQPQHF. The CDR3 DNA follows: TGTGCCAGCAGCCAGACAGGGAGTAGCAATCAGCCCCAGCATTTT.

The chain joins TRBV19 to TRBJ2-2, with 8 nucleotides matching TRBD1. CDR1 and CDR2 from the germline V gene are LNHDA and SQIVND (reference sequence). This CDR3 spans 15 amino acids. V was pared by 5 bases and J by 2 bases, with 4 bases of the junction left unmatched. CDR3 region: CASSVGQENTGELFF. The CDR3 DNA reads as TGTGCCAGTAGTGTGGGACAGGAAAACACCGGGGAGCTGTTTTTT.

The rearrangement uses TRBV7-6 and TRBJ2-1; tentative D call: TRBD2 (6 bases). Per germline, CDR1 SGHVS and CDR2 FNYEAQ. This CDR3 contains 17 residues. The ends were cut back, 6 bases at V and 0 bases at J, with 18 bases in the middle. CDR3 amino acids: CASSSSGGTSSYNEQFF. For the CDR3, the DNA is TGTGCCAGCAGTTCAAGTGGGGGGACGAGCTCCTACAATGAGCAGTTCTTC.

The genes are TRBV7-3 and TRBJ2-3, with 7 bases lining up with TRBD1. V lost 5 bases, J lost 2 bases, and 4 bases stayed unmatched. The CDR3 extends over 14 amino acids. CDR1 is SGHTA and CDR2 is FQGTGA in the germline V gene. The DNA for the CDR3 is TGTGCCAGCAGCAAGGACAGGACCACAGATACGCAGTATTTT. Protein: CASSKDRTTDTQYF.

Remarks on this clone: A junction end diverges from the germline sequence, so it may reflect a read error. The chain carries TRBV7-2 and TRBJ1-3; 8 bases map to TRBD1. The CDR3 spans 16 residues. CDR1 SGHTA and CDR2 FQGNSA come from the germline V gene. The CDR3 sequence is CASSRDRTSSGNTIYF. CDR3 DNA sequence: TGCGCCAGCAGCCGGGACAGGACGAGCTCTGGAAACACCATATATTTT.

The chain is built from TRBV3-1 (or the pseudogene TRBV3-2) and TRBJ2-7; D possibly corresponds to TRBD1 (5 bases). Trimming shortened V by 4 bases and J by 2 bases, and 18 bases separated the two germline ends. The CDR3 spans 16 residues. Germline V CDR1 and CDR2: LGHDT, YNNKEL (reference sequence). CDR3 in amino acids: CASSPPGPPRPYEQYF. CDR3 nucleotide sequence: TGTGCCAGCAGCCCCCCAGGGCCTCCCCGACCCTACGAGCAGTACTTC.

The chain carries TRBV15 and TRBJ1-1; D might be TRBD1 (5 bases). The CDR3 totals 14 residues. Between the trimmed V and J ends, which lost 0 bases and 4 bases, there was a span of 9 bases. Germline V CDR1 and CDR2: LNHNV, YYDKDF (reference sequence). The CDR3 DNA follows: TGTGCCACCAGCAGAGATTTGGGGGGCACTGAAGCTTTCTTT. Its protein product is CATSRDLGGTEAFF.

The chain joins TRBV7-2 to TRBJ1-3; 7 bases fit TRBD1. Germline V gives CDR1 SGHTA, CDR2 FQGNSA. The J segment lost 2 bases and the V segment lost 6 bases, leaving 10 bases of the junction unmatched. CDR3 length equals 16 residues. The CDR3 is CASSFEIGTAGNTIYF. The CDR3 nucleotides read TGTGCCAGCAGTTTTGAGATCGGGACAGCTGGAAACACCATATATTTT. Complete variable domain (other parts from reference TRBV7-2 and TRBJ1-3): GAGVSQSPSNKVTEKGKDVELRCDPISGHTALYWYRQSLGQGLEFLIYFQGNSAPDKSGLPSDRFSAERTGGSVSTLTIQRTQQEDSAVYLCASSFEIGTAGNTIYFGEGSWLTVV.

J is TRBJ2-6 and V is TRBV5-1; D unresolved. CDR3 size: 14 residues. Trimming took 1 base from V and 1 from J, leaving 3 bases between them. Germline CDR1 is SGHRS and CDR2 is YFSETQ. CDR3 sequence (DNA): TGCGCCAGCAGCTTGTATTCTGGGGCCAACGTCCTGACTTTC. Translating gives CASSLYSGANVLTF.

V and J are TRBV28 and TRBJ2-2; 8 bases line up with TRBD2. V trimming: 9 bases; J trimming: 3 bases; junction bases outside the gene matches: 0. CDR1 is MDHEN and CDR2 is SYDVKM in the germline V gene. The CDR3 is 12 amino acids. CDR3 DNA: TGTGCCAGTAGCGGGGACACCGGGGAGCTGTTTTTT. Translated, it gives CASSGDTGELFF.

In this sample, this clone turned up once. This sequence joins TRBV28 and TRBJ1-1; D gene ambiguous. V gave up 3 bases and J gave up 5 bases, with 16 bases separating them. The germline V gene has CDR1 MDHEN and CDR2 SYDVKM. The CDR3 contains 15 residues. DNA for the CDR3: TGTGCCAGCAGTTTGGGTACAGCACAAGGTACTGAAGCTTTCTTT. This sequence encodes CASSLGTAQGTEAFF. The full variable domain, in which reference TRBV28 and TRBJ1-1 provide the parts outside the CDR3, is DVKVTQSSRYLVKRTGEKVFLECVQDMDHENMFWYRQDPGLGLRLIYFSYDVKMKEKGDIPEGYSVSREKKERFSLILESASTNQTSMYLCASSLGTAQGTEAFFGQGTRLTVV.

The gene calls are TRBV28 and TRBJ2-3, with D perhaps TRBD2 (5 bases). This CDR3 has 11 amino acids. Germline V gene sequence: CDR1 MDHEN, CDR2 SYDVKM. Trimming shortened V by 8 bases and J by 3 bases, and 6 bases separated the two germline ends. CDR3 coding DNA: TGTGCCAGCGGGAGTACAGATACGCAGTATTTT. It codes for CASGSTDTQYF.

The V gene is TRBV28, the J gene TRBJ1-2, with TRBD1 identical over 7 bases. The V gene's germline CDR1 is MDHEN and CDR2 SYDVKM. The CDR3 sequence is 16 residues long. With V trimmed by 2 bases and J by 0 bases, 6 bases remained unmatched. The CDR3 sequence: CASSLGTVSSNYGYTF. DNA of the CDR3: TGTGCCAGCAGTTTAGGGACAGTGAGTTCTAACTATGGCTACACCTTC.

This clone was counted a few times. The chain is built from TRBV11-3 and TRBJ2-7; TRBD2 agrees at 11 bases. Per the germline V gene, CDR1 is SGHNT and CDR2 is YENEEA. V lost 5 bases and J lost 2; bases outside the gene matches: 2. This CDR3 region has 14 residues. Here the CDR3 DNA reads TGTGCCAGCAGCCCGACTAGCGGGACCTACGAGCAGTACTTC. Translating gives CASSPTSGTYEQYF. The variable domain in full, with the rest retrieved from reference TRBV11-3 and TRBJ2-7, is EAGVVQSPRYKIIEKKQPVAFWCNPISGHNTLYWYLQNLGQGPELLIRYENEEAVDDSQLPKDRFSAERLKGVDSTLKIQPAELGDSAVYLCASSPTSGTYEQYFGPGTRLTVT.

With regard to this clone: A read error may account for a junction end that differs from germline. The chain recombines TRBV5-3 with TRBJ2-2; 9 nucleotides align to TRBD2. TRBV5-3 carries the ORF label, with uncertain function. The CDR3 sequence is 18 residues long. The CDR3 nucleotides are TGTGCCAGAAGCCGCGGGACTAGCCCCCTCCGTTTACACCGGGGAGCTGTTTTT. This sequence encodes CARSRGTSPLRLHRGAVF.